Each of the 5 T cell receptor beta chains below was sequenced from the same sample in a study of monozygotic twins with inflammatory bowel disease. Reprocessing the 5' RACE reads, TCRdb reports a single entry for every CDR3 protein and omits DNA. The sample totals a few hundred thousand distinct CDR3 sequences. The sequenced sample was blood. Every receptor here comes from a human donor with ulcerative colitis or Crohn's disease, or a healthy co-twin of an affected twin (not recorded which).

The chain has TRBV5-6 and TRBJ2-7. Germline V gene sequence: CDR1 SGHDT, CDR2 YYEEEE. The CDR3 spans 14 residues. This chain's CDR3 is CASSLVGSPHEQYF.

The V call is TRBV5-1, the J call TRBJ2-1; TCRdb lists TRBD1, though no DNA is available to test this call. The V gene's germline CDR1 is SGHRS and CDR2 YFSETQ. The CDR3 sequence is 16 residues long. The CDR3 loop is CASSFHARGPYNEQFF.

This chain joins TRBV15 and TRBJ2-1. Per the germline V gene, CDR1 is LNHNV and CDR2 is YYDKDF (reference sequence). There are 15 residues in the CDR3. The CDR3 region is CATSRDYNFHNEQFF.

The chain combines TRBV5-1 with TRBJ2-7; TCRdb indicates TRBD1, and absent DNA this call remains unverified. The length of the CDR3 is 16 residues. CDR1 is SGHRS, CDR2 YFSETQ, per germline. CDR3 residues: CASSLRYGTSSYEQYF.

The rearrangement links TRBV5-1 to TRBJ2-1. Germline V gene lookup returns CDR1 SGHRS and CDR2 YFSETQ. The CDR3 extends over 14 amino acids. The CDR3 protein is CASSPWDEYNEQFF.